The present T cell receptor beta chain was sequenced within a study of blood T cell repertoires in COVID-19. Turning to the study itself: The origin of the acute and convalescent COVID-19 samples was the United States, Italy and Spain. PBMCs, B-cell-depleted T cells, or T cells provided the cDNA or gDNA that made up the material.

In the authors' workflow: How many nucleated cells were present was estimated from reference gene primer amplification. The protocol was immunoSEQ multiplex PCR, while the TCRdb copy is restricted to in-frame clones and leaves out a portion. V and J calls and clone size are those listed in that table; D and trimming were worked out from the DNA. The table has 35,000 to 40,000 clones, about 80% seen once. V was clipped by 5 bases and J by 4 bases, with 14 bases between them. The CDR3 is 13 residues long. Germline V gives CDR1 GTSNPN, CDR2 SVGIG (reference sequence). This clonotype originated in a human donor with acute or convalescent COVID-19. The donor label of this sample is uncertain. This rearrangement joins TRBV30 to TRBJ1-2; D unclear. The sample was peripheral blood. DNA of the CDR3: TGTGCCTGGTCACTTGAGGGAGTCTATGGCTACACCTTC. It specifies CAWSLEGVYGYTF.